Listed here are 10 T cell receptor beta chains from one sample, sequenced in a study of blood T cell repertoires in COVID-19. Produced via immunoSEQ multiplex PCR; TCRdb's table is partial and in-frame only. The table includes about 180,000 clones, 85% to 90% detected once. The specimen was PBMCs or T cells enriched from blood (not recorded which). The receptors were gathered from a man aged 40-55 years who had recovered from COVID-19.

This clone was seen just once. V and J are TRBV28 and TRBJ2-1; the D is unclear. The CDR3 runs to 15 residues. Between the trimmed V and J ends, which lost 7 bases and 0 bases, there was a span of 13 bases. CDR1 is MDHEN and CDR2 is SYDVKM in the germline V gene. CDR3 sequence reads: CASNRRLSSYNEQFF. The CDR3 DNA follows: TGTGCCAGCAATAGGCGGCTTAGCTCCTACAATGAGCAGTTCTTC.

The chain uses TRBV5-1 and TRBJ2-3; tentative D call: TRBD2 (6 bases). This CDR3 spans 16 amino acids. The germline gives CDR1 SGHRS, CDR2 YFSETQ. V was shortened by 2 bases and J by 0 bases, with 13 bases between the two germline ends. In DNA, the CDR3 is TGCGCCAGCAGCTTTCAGAATAGCGGAAGCACAGATACGCAGTATTTT. The encoded protein is CASSFQNSGSTDTQYF.

The genes are TRBV19 and TRBJ1-5; the match to TRBD1 covers 9 bases. Germline V CDR1 and CDR2: LNHDA, SQIVND (reference sequence). This CDR3 contains 16 residues. V lost 6 bases, J lost 3 bases, and 9 bases stayed unmatched. In DNA form, the CDR3 reads TGTGCCAGTAGGACCACCGGGACAGGGACCAATCAGCCCCAGCATTTT. Translating it yields CASRTTGTGTNQPQHF.

The gene calls are TRBV27 and TRBJ2-7; 9 bases align to TRBD2. Germline CDR1 and CDR2: MNHEY and SMNVEV (reference sequence). The CDR3 spans 15 residues. Trimming cost V 6 bases and J 5 bases; bases outside gene matches: 11. The CDR3 loop is CASRRIAGVSHEQYF. The CDR3 region has the DNA TGTGCCAGCAGGAGGATAGCGGGAGTTTCCCACGAGCAGTACTTC.

This chain connects TRBV24-1 to TRBJ2-2, with 12 bases lining up with TRBD2. Germline V gene sequence: CDR1 KGHDR, CDR2 SFDVKD. The CDR3 length is 17 residues. V shed 4 bases and J 1 base; nucleotides not matched to a gene: 3. This CDR3 reads CATSDGLAGLNTGELFF. CDR3 sequence (DNA): TGTGCCACCAGTGACGGACTAGCGGGGTTGAACACCGGGGAGCTGTTTTTT.

This clone was recorded a few times. This sequence joins TRBV4-2 and TRBJ1-5, with 8 bases matching TRBD1. V lost 0 bases to trimming and J lost 1 base; unmatched junction nucleotides: 8. CDR3 length: 18 amino acids. Germline values: CDR1 LGHNA, CDR2 YNFKEQ. CDR3 sequence reads: CASSQERAAGGSNQPQHF. For the CDR3, the DNA is TGTGCCAGCAGCCAAGAGCGGGCTGCAGGGGGCAGCAATCAGCCCCAGCATTTT.

The chain links TRBV7-8 to TRBJ2-5; a possible D gene is TRBD2 (5 bases). This CDR3 is built from 13 residues. CDR1 and CDR2 from the germline V gene are SGHVS and FQNEAQ. Trimming took off 5 bases at V and 5 bases at J, with 12 bases between the two ends. CDR3 sequence (DNA): TGTGCCAGCAGCCCTAGCCCCCGGGAGACCCAGTACTTC. This codes for CASSPSPRETQYF.

The rearrangement uses TRBV5-1 and TRBJ1-2; 10 positions agree with TRBD1. Germline-derived CDR1 and CDR2 are SGHRS and YFSETQ. CDR3 length: 14 amino acids. J was trimmed by 6 bases and V by 4 bases; bases with no gene match: 6. The CDR3 loop is CASSKTGGGHGYTF. CDR3 nucleotides: TGCGCCAGCAGCAAGACAGGGGGCGGTCATGGCTACACCTTC.

A note on this clone: At one end the junction does not follow the germline gene, possibly because of a read error. Distinct nucleotide sequences in the sample also encode this CDR3. This sequence joins TRBV24-1 and TRBJ2-7; weak D call: TRBD2 (6 bases). Germline V gives CDR1 KGHDR, CDR2 SFDVKD. The CDR3 totals 15 residues. The CDR3 DNA is TGTGCCACCCGAAGGGCATCAGGGAGGTCCTACGAGCAGTACTTT. Its protein product is CATRRASGRSYEQYF.

Note on this clone: This sample includes further DNA sequences coding for the same CDR3. The chain joins TRBV7-3 to TRBJ2-5; TRBD1 aligns across 7 bases. V was pared by 5 bases and J by 2 bases, with 5 bases of the junction left unmatched. Germline V CDR1 and CDR2: SGHTA, FQGTGA. The CDR3 is made up of 14 amino acids. This CDR3 reads CASSPNRGQETQYF. Here the CDR3 DNA reads TGTGCCAGCAGCCCAAACAGGGGACAAGAGACCCAGTACTTC.